This T cell receptor (beta chain) was documented in a study of post-analysis software for immune sequencing data. Whole-study results and caveats: Patients showed TRBV5-6, TRBV5-1 and TRBV20-1 among a handful of TRBV segments more frequent than in controls.

V gave up 6 bases and J gave up 0 bases; unmatched junction bases: 5. Per germline, CDR1 SQVTM and CDR2 ANQGSEA. The CDR3 covers 13 residues. Every TCR beta cDNA library bore unique molecular identifiers. MiXCR was run by TCRdb on the PCR reads, yielding one entry per CDR3 protein. The sample includes about 770,000 distinct CDR3 sequences, 40% to 55% of them seen just once. This clonotype was counted a few times. What it recognizes is unknown. The V gene is TRBV29-1, the J gene TRBJ2-7; 7 nucleotides line up with TRBD1. Material for sequencing was blood. The TCR sequence derives from a girl aged 5-17 years with multiple sclerosis. CDR3 loop: CSVTGTDSYEQYF. The CDR3 nucleotides read TGCAGCGTAACCGGGACAGACTCCTACGAGCAGTACTTC.